This T cell receptor beta chain was obtained from a study of blood T cell repertoires in COVID-19. Study-level information: Samples came from the United States, Italy and Spain, spanning acute and convalescent COVID-19. T cells, B-cell-depleted T cells, or PBMCs supplied cDNA or gDNA.

This CDR3 comprises 15 residues. V lost 4 bases, J lost 4 bases, and 8 bases stayed unmatched. Germline V gene sequence: CDR1 MNHEY, CDR2 SVGAGI. Under the authors' procedure: Quantification of nucleated cells was approximated via reference gene primer amplification. TCRdb keeps only in-frame clones here, not all; method: immunoSEQ multiplex PCR. V, J and clone size are taken as reported in that table, and D and trimming were inferred from the DNA itself. Of 250,000 to 300,000 clones listed, roughly 86% were seen once; the top ten hold less than 4.5%. This rearrangement joins TRBV6-5 to TRBJ2-7, with 9 bases fitting TRBD1. The sequencing input was peripheral blood. This sequence was found in a man in his late teens or twenties with active or convalescent COVID-19. CDR3 in DNA: TGTGCCAGCAGTTCACAGGACAGGGGCATATACGAGCAGTACTTC. This translates into CASSSQDRGIYEQYF.